This T cell receptor beta chain was sequenced in a study of CD8+ T cells in alopecia areata. Study context: Treatment of the treated patients consisted of oral tofacitinib, 5 to 10 mg twice daily. Study-level points and caveats: Lesional tissue from the scalp (especially in alopecia totalis/universalis) showed higher clonality than normal scalp.

Following extraction, RNA underwent reverse transcription to cDNA, which served as the sequencing template. Assay used: immunoSEQ multiplex PCR; TCRdb lists only in-frame clones, some missing. Altogether approximately 89,000 clones are present, around two fifths being singletons, with the ten largest covering about 0.79%. Sampling of alopecia areata patients yielded lesional scalp punch biopsies as well as peripheral blood. Isolation of CD4+ and CD8+ T cells from PBMCs was achieved by sorting. This CDR3 comprises 15 residues. The V and J ends lost 3 bases and 1 base respectively, with 15 bases between them. Germline V gene data show CDR1 as SQVTM and CDR2 as ANQGSEA. Of note for this clone: Its antigen is unidentified.

This receptor was taken from a human donor with alopecia areata. The V call is TRBV29-1, the J call TRBJ1-2, with D maybe TRBD1 (6 bases). Sequencing was carried out using CD4+ T cells sorted from blood. The CDR3 protein is CSVEGGPQVNYGYTF. The CDR3 nucleotides read TGCAGCGTTGAGGGGGGGCCTCAAGTTAACTATGGCTACACCTTC.